This TCR beta chain was captured in a study of blood T cell repertoires in COVID-19 (dated by TCRdb to about 2020). About the investigation overall: Samples covering the acute and convalescent phases of COVID-19 were provided by collaborators in the United States, Italy and Spain. The material from the prospective study consisted of cDNA or gDNA derived from T cells, B-cell-depleted T cells, or PBMCs. Deeply sampled blood TCRbeta repertoires from subjects exposed to, actively infected with, or recovered from COVID-19 were included in the dataset. The repertoires were released in a freely available public database intended as a resource for research on the immune response to SARS-CoV-2. Samples were obtained from the ongoing ImmuneRACE study (first 160 participants) and from about 1,300 subjects provided by 6 global collaborators. Nearly every sample came with metadata listing a de-identified subject ID, COVID-19 status, age in years and sex. Where available, HLA class I and class II types were taken from metadata supplied by the sample provider and were not determined by assay-based typing.

Collaborating institutions collected whole blood in K2EDTA tubes following their own protocols. For TCRbeta analysis, collaborator samples were shipped as frozen whole blood, as isolated PBMCs, or as DNA extracted from either sample type. Beyond this particular receptor, the publication reports: Clinical and demographic metadata were provided uncurated, with the amount varying by source and participant.

Concerning this clone itself: The antigen it recognizes is unknown. The record has no base qualities; no much larger clone is one base away.

TCRbeta CDR3 regions were amplified from genomic DNA by means of the immunoSEQ Assay, a bias-controlled multiplex PCR. From the authors' description of their analysis: Nucleated cell counts per sample were estimated from amplification of reference gene primers within the assay. Sequence reads were collapsed and filtered to measure the absolute abundance of every unique TCRbeta CDR3 rearrangement. For each sample, productive Simpson clonality was calculated by taking the square root of Simpson's diversity index across productive rearrangements. TCRdb obtained this table from immuneACCESS and retained in-frame rearrangements with V and J assigned. These tables miss some clones; where compared with another copy, unresolved V genes account for less than half of the shortfall, and the remainder is unexplained. That table furnishes V, J and clone size, whereas the DNA furnished D and trimming. For this sample the table gives 120,000 or so clones, of which more than 70% were detected only once. Jointly, the top ten make up approximately 2% of the sample.

The source is a man between 70 and 80 years old with acute or convalescent COVID-19. Sequencing used peripheral blood.

Here is the DNA: TGTGCCAGTAGTCCCCTCGACAGGGGGGGCACTGAAGCTTTCTTT. This gives the protein CASSPLDRGGTEAFF. The V and J segments used are TRBV19 and TRBJ1-1, with 9 middle bases fitting TRBD1. From a lookup of the germline V gene (reference sequence), CDR1 and CDR2 are LNHDA and SQIVND. From its cysteine to its phenylalanine, the CDR3 spans 15 amino acids. Of all the DNA, just the CDR3 is kept, 45 bases in frame from base 1. Trimming takes 5 bases off V and 4 bases off J; junction bases not matched to a gene: 8. The variable domain in full, with residues beyond the CDR3 obtained from the reference TRBV19 and TRBJ1-1 genes, is DGGITQSPKYLFRKEGQNVTLSCEQNLNHDAMYWYRQDPGQGLRLIYYSQIVNDFQKGDIAEGYSVSREKKESFPLTVTSAQKNPTAFYLCASSPLDRGGTEAFFGQGTRLTVV.